This T cell receptor (beta chain) was sequenced during a study of identical twins. This clonotype was recorded at least ten times. Its antigen remains unknown. TCRdb reanalysed the 5' RACE reads using MiXCR and keeps one entry per CDR3 protein. Among a few hundred thousand distinct CDR3 sequences, approximately 10% were seen once, and the ten largest hold around 3.2%. The study, taken as a whole, reports: Memory repertoires showed no such pattern, whereas abundant cord blood beta clonotypes carried fewer insertions. Partial confounding of zero-insertion analyses by invariant MAIT and iNKT cells was possible.

Germline V gene sequence: CDR1 DFQATT, CDR2 SNEGSKA (reference sequence). CDR3 length: 14 residues. V was trimmed by 3 bases and J by 3 bases, leaving 15 bases between them. The data were also submitted as part of a second study, on yellow fever vaccine responses in identical twins.

The chain employs TRBV20-1 and TRBJ2-7; D is possibly TRBD1 (6 bases). The sequence derives from a woman aged 18-30 years in good health. Sequencing used PBMCs. Here the CDR3 reads CSASPPGVSYEQYF. In DNA form, the CDR3 reads TGCAGTGCTAGTCCTCCAGGGGTGAGCTACGAGCAGTACTTC.